In this sample, the clone carrying this T cell receptor beta chain turned up a few times. The PCR contained 60 Vbeta and 13 Jbeta primers. The assay was immunoSEQ multiplex PCR, and TCRdb's table has in-frame clones only and misses some. The repertoire holds around 120,000 clones, with around 70% as singletons. This CDR3 is 16 amino acids long. Germline values: CDR1 SGHTA, CDR2 FQGNSA. The V gene end was trimmed by 4 bases and the J gene end by 5 bases; junction bases not matched to a gene: 11. This record belongs to a study of cytomegalovirus exposure and HLA in healthy donors. Study details: Previous work identified roughly 120 million unique TCR beta sequences from 150 million to 200 million T cells.

The sample consisted of PBMCs. The genes are TRBV7-2 and TRBJ2-1, with 7 nucleotides matching TRBD1. The receptor was isolated from a man younger than 45 in good health and CMV-seropositive. CDR3 nucleotides: TGTGCCAGCAGCTATCTCCACAGGGGATCAAACAATGAGCAGTTCTTC. This translates into CASSYLHRGSNNEQFF. The entire variable domain, with the rest obtained from reference TRBV7-2 and TRBJ2-1, is as follows: GAGVSQSPSNKVTEKGKDVELRCDPISGHTALYWYRQSLGQGLEFLIYFQGNSAPDKSGLPSDRFSAERTGGSVSTLTIQRTQQEDSAVYLCASSYLHRGSNNEQFFGPGTRLTVL.